These T cell receptor beta chains were read from a single sample in a study of early stage breast cancer tumors. TCRdb's table, derived via immunoSEQ multiplex PCR, lists solely in-frame clones and lacks some. This sample yields some 8,400 clones, of which around 77% are seen a single time; 8.5% belongs to the top ten. Material for sequencing was normal breast tissue next to the tumor. These receptors were obtained from a person between 60 and 69 years old with breast cancer. The CDR3 runs from the conserved cysteine through the conserved F or W. Each record gives: V gene, J gene, CDR3 length, clone size, D gene, CDR3 protein, CDR3 DNA. D genes are given only for firm matches. Rows give clone size only sometimes, using once, few, many, or a class for an expanded clone.

>TRBV5-4|TRBJ1-6|16|NA|TRBD1
CASSPDGTGNLSPLHF
TGTGCCAGCAGCCCGGATGGGACAGGGAATTTGTCACCCCTCCACTTT
>TRBV30|TRBJ1-4|15|NA|NA
CAWSGEGRGFEKLFF
TGTGCCTGGAGTGGAGAAGGCAGGGGTTTTGAAAAACTGTTTTTT
>TRBV6-5|TRBJ2-6|14|NA|NA
CARLTVTGANVLTF
TGTGCCAGGTTGACAGTGACTGGGGCCAACGTCCTGACTTTC
>TRBV2|TRBJ2-7|14|few|NA
CASLVRPSSYEQYF
TGTGCCAGCCTCGTACGTCCGAGCTCCTACGAGCAGTACTTC
>TRBV27|TRBJ1-2|13|NA|NA
CASSFNSGNGYTF
TGTGCCAGCAGTTTTAACAGCGGAAATGGCTACACCTTC
>TRBV27|TRBJ1-1|14|few|NA
CASSFRGAYTEAFF
TGTGCCAGCAGTTTTCGGGGCGCGTACACTGAAGCTTTCTTT
>TRBV5-1|TRBJ1-2|14|NA|NA
CASSLKTGGYGYTF
TGCGCCAGCAGCTTGAAGACCGGGGGCTATGGCTACACCTTC
>TRBV7-9|TRBJ2-7|14|few|TRBD1
CASSLPGQVYEQYF
TGTGCCAGCAGCTTACCGGGACAGGTCTACGAGCAGTACTTC
>TRBV6-5|TRBJ1-2|14|NA|TRBD1
CASSPGQGIGGYTF
TGTGCCAGCAGCCCCGGACAGGGTATTGGTGGCTACACCTTC
>TRBV6-1|TRBJ2-1|15|NA|NA
CAALPLAGSYNEQFF
TGTGCCGCCTTACCCTTAGCTGGGTCCTACAATGAGCAGTTCTTC
>TRBV6-1|TRBJ1-1|14|NA|NA
CASRFTGRDTEAFF
TGTGCCAGCAGGTTCACAGGGAGGGACACTGAAGCTTTCTTT
>TRBV6-4|TRBJ2-1|17|NA|TRBD2
CASKRSAGGGWRNEQFF
TGTGCCAGCAAGAGATCAGCGGGAGGGGGATGGAGGAATGAGCAGTTCTTC
>TRBV9|TRBJ1-1|14|NA|NA
CASSVVREYTEAFF
TGTGCCAGCAGCGTAGTCAGGGAGTACACTGAAGCTTTCTTT
>TRBV14|TRBJ2-7|17|NA|TRBD2
CASSQESLAGALYEQYF
TGTGCCAGCAGCCAAGAGTCACTAGCGGGGGCACTCTACGAGCAGTACTTC
>TRBV15|TRBJ2-3|13|NA|NA
CATSRDPQDTQYF
TGTGCCACCAGCAGAGACCCCCAAGATACGCAGTATTTT
>TRBV19|TRBJ1-5|14|NA|NA
CASSIVVSNQPQHF
TGTGCCAGTAGTATAGTGGTAAGCAATCAGCCCCAGCATTTT
>TRBV5-1|TRBJ1-2|13|few|NA
CASSLREQGGYTF
TGCGCCAGCAGCTTGCGGGAGCAGGGGGGCTACACCTTC
>TRBV6-1|TRBJ2-1|15|NA|TRBD1
CASIPPGQEAGEQFF
TGTGCCAGCATTCCGCCGGGACAGGAGGCGGGTGAGCAGTTCTTC
>TRBV2|TRBJ2-5|12|once|NA
CASSGARETQYF
TGTGCCAGCTCTGGTGCGCGGGAGACCCAGTACTTC
>TRBV27|TRBJ2-1|19|NA|TRBD2
CASSLYRLSGTTLHNVQFF
TGTGCCAGCAGTTTATACAGGCTAAGCGGGACTACCCTCCACAACGTGCAGTTCTTC
>TRBV5-5|TRBJ2-7|15|NA|TRBD1
CASSRTGGASYEQYF
TGTGCCAGCAGTCGAACAGGGGGCGCTTCCTACGAGCAGTACTTC
>TRBV9|TRBJ1-6|15|NA|NA
CASSVGQTGNSPLHF
TGTGCCAGCAGCGTAGGGCAGACGGGTAATTCACCCCTCCACTTT